The rows below give T cell receptor beta chains drawn from one sample of a study of cytomegalovirus exposure and HLA in healthy donors. Measured with immunoSEQ multiplex PCR; TCRdb has only the in-frame clones, and not every one. The table records approximately 190,000 clones, 82% of them present only once. Source material: PBMCs. The receptors stem from a woman in her late teens or twenties in good health and CMV-seronegative. Both conserved end residues are part of each CDR3. Each record gives: V gene, clone size, D gene, J gene, CDR3 DNA, CDR3 protein. The D gene is left open where the match is weak. Some rows have no size entry. The others give once, few or many, or a class for an expanded clone.

TRBV5-1	-	TRBD2	TRBJ2-1	TGCGCCAGCAGTTGGGGACTAGCCCACAATGAGCAGTTCTTC	CASSWGLAHNEQFF
TRBV21-1	-	-	TRBJ2-3	TGTGCCAGCAGCAAAGAAGGGACAGGGCTGACAGATACGCAGTATTTT	CASSKEGTGLTDTQYF
TRBV15	-	TRBD1	TRBJ1-1	TGTGCCACCAGCAGAGATCGACAGGGTCCCACTGAAGCTTTCTTT	CATSRDRQGPTEAFF
TRBV28	-	-	TRBJ2-5	TGTGCCAGCAGTCTGGACTATCTCCAGACCCAGTACTTC	CASSLDYLQTQYF
TRBV28	-	-	TRBJ1-1	TGTGCCAGCAGTCCCCCGGAGTTTGCTGAAGCTTTCTTT	CASSPPEFAEAFF
TRBV29-1	-	TRBD2	TRBJ2-1	TGCAGCGTTGATGACGGGGGGGGGAATGAGCAGTTCTTC	CSVDDGGGNEQFF
TRBV25-1	once	TRBD2	TRBJ2-1	TGTGCCAGCAGTGGTCCTAGCGGGAGGGCCCCCTACAATGAGCAGTTCTTC	CASSGPSGRAPYNEQFF
TRBV6-5	-	-	TRBJ2-7	TGTGCCAGCCAGTCGGGGTACGAGCAGTACTTC	CASQSGYEQYF
TRBV27	-	-	TRBJ1-1	TGTGCCAGCAGCAAGGGAGGGATAGATTTCTTT	CASSKGGIDFF
TRBV29-1	-	-	TRBJ2-7	TGCAGCGCCCTTACAGGATCCTACGAGCAGTACTTC	CSALTGSYEQYF
TRBV7-9	-	-	TRBJ1-3	TGTGCCAGCAGGCCGACAGGCCTTGGAAACACCATATATTTT	CASRPTGLGNTIYF
TRBV9	-	-	TRBJ2-5	TGTGCCAGCAGCGTAGGGGCAGCATTTCAAGAGACCCAGTACTTC	CASSVGAAFQETQYF
TRBV10-2	few	TRBD1	TRBJ1-2	TGCGCCAGCAGTGAGTCGACGTGGGACAGCGGCTACTATGGCTACACCTTC	CASSESTWDSGYYGYTF
TRBV5-8	-	-	TRBJ1-4	TGTGCCAGCATTTTACAGGCGATCAATGAAAAACTGTTTTTT	CASILQAINEKLFF
TRBV7-2	-	-	TRBJ2-7	TGTGCCAGCAGCGCATCAGTTCCAAACGAGCAGTACTTC	CASSASVPNEQYF
TRBV7-3	-	-	TRBJ2-5	TGTGCCAGCAGCCGGAGCGGATTCCAAGAGACCCAGTACTTC	CASSRSGFQETQYF
TRBV30	-	-	TRBJ2-1	TGTGCCTGGAGTCTTAGCGGTGAGCAGTTCTTC	CAWSLSGEQFF
TRBV5-1	-	-	TRBJ1-4	TGCGCCAGCAGCTTCTCAGGGGAGCCTGTTGAAAAACTGTTTTTT	CASSFSGEPVEKLFF
TRBV9	-	TRBD2	TRBJ2-1	TGTGCCAGCAGCGCCTCAACTAGCGGGAGTCTCAATGAGCAGTTCTTC	CASSASTSGSLNEQFF
TRBV7-9	-	TRBD2	TRBJ2-3	TGTGCCAGCAGCTCAGCCCTGACTAGCGGGGGGCCCACAGATACGCAGTATTTT	CASSSALTSGGPTDTQYF
TRBV27	-	TRBD2	TRBJ2-1	TGTGCCAGCAGTTTCCAGAAAACTAGCGGGATTGGGAATGAGCAGTTCTTC	CASSFQKTSGIGNEQFF
TRBV2	-	-	TRBJ2-6	TGTGCAGTAGCTGGGGCCAACGTCCTGACTTTC	CAVAGANVLTF
TRBV28	-	-	TRBJ1-2	TGTGCCAGCAGTCTGGGCCGGGGGACTAACTATGGCTACACCTTC	CASSLGRGTNYGYTF
TRBV28	-	-	TRBJ2-7	TGTGCCAGCAGTCCGACAGCTTCGGTTCCTCGCGAGCAGTACTTC	CASSPTASVPREQYF
TRBV5-1	-	-	TRBJ1-1	TGCGCCAGCAGCTTCAATATCGGGGACACTGAAGCTTTCTTT	CASSFNIGDTEAFF
TRBV2	-	TRBD2	TRBJ2-1	TGTGCCAGCCGGGGGACTAGCGGGAGATCCTACAATGAGCAGTTCTTC	CASRGTSGRSYNEQFF
TRBV5-6	-	-	TRBJ1-5	TGTGCCAGCAGCTCGAGGGTGGTCGGTCAGCCCCAGCATTTT	CASSSRVVGQPQHF
TRBV5-8	-	-	TRBJ1-1	TGTGCCAGCAGCTTGGCAAACAGGGCCGTCGTTCGTGGAGCTTTCTTT	CASSLANRAVVRGAFF
TRBV20-1	-	-	TRBJ2-1	TGCAGTGTAAGGGAGTCTGAGCAGTTCTTC	CSVRESEQFF
TRBV10-3	few	TRBD1	TRBJ2-2	TGTGCCATCAGTGGCACAGGGGTCGGGGAGCTGTTTTTT	CAISGTGVGELFF
TRBV5-6	-	TRBD1	TRBJ2-7	TGTGCCAGCAGCGCCCGGGACAGCCCCCCCTACGAGCAGTACTTC	CASSARDSPPYEQYF
TRBV11-2	-	-	TRBJ2-7	TGTGCCAGCATTGGAGACAGACCCGAGCAGTACTTC	CASIGDRPEQYF
TRBV28	-	-	TRBJ2-7	TGTGCCACCCGGGCGGGCCTCTACGAGCAGTACTTC	CATRAGLYEQYF
TRBV7-2	-	-	TRBJ2-4	TGTGCCAGCAGCTTCTCGTCCGCAGGGAAAAACATTCAGTACTTC	CASSFSSAGKNIQYF
TRBV7-3	-	TRBD1	TRBJ2-2	TGTGCCAGCAGCTTAACTGGGACAGGGAACACCGGGGAGCTGTTTTTT	CASSLTGTGNTGELFF
TRBV27	-	-	TRBJ1-5	TGTGCCAGCAGTTTATTGTTCTACCCCGGGGGTCAGCCCCAGCATTTT	CASSLLFYPGGQPQHF
TRBV18	-	-	TRBJ2-7	TGTGCCAGCTCACCAAGGACTACCGAGCAGTACTTC	CASSPRTTEQYF
TRBV18	-	TRBD2	TRBJ2-5	TGTGCCAGCTTACCACGGGGAGGGGAAGAGACCCAGTACTTC	CASLPRGGEETQYF
TRBV5-1	-	TRBD2	TRBJ2-1	TGCGCCAGCAGCTTGGAGGCTAGCGGGAGCAACTCCTACAATGAGCAGTTCTTC	CASSLEASGSNSYNEQFF
TRBV27	-	TRBD2	TRBJ2-2	TGTGCCAGCAGTCACTATATTCTAGCGCGGGAGGGTTGGGGCACCGGGGAGCTGTTTTTT	CASSHYILAREGWGTGELFF
TRBV5-1	-	TRBD2	TRBJ2-7	TGCGCCAGCAAGCTTGCAGCTAGCGGGAGCGACAACGAGCAGTACTTC	CASKLAASGSDNEQYF
TRBV15	-	TRBD1	TRBJ2-2	TGTGCCACCAGCAGGACAGGGGGCGCGGTCGGGGAGCTGTTTTTT	CATSRTGGAVGELFF
TRBV6-5	-	-	TRBJ1-2	TGTGCCAGCAGTTACTCGGGGGGGAAGGACTATGGCTACACCTTC	CASSYSGGKDYGYTF
TRBV18	-	TRBD1	TRBJ1-2	TGTGCCAGCTCGCCTACAGGGGCTAACTATGGCTACACCTTC	CASSPTGANYGYTF
TRBV5-4	-	TRBD1	TRBJ2-1	TGTGCCAGCAGCTTGGGGGACAGGCCTAGCTCCTACAATGAGCAGTTCTTC	CASSLGDRPSSYNEQFF
TRBV6-5	-	-	TRBJ2-7	TGTGCCAGCAGTCCGACTCCGTACGAGCAGTACTTC	CASSPTPYEQYF
TRBV4-2	-	-	TRBJ2-2	TGTGCCAGCAGCCAAGATCTAACCCCCGGGGAGCTGTTTTTT	CASSQDLTPGELFF
TRBV6-1	-	-	TRBJ1-1	TGTGCCAGCAGTGAACTGGGCTCGAACACTGAAGCTTTCTTT	CASSELGSNTEAFF